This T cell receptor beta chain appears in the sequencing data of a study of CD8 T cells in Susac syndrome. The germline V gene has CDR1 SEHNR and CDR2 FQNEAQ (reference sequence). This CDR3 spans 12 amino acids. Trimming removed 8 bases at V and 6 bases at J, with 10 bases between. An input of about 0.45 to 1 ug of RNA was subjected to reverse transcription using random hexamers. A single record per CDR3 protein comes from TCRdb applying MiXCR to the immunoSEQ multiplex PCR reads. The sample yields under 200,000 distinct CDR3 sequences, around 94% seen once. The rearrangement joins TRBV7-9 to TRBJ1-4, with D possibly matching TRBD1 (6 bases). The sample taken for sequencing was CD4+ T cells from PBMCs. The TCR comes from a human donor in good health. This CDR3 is CASSRTDEKLFF. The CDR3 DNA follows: TGTGCCAGCTCGCGGACAGATGAAAAACTGTTTTTT.